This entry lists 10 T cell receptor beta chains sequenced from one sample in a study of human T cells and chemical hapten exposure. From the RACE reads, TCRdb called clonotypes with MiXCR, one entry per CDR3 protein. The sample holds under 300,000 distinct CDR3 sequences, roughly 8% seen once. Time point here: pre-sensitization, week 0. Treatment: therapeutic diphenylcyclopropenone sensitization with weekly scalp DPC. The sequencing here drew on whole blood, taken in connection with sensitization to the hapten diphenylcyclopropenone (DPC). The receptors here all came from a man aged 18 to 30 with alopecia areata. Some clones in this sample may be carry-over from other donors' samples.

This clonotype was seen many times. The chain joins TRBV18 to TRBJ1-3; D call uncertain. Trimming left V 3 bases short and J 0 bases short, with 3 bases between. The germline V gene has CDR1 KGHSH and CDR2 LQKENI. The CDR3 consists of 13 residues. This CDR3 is CASSPGSGNTIYF. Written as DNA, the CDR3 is TGTGCCAGCTCACCGGGCTCTGGAAACACCATATATTTT.

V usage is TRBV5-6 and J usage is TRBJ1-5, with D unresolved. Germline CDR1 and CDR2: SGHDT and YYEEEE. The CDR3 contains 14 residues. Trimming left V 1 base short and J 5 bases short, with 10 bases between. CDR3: CASSLWLGDQPQHF. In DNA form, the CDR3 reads TGTGCCAGCAGCTTGTGGCTCGGCGATCAGCCCCAGCATTTT.

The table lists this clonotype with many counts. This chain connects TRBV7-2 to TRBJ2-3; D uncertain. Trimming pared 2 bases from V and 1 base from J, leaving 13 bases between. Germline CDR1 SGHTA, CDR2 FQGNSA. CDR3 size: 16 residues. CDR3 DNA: TGTGCCAGCAGCTTAAAGGGTCTGGGCCGCACAGATACGCAGTATTTT. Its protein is CASSLKGLGRTDTQYF. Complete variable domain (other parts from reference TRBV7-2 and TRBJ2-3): GAGVSQSPSNKVTEKGKDVELRCDPISGHTALYWYRQSLGQGLEFLIYFQGNSAPDKSGLPSDRFSAERTGGSVSTLTIQRTQQEDSAVYLCASSLKGLGRTDTQYFGPGTRLTVL.

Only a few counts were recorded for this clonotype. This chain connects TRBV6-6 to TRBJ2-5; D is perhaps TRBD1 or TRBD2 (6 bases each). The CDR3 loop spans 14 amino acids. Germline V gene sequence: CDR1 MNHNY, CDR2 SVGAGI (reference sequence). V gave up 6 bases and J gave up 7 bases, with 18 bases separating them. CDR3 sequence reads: CASRGGLIQGTQYF. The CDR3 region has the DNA TGTGCCAGCAGGGGGGGCCTCATCCAGGGGACCCAGTACTTC.

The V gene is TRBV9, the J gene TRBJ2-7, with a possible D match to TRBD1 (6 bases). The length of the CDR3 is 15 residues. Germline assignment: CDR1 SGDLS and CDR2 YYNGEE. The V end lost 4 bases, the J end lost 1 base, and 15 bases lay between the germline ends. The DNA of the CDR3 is TGTGCCAGCAGCCCAGGGGACGTCGGATCCTACGAGCAGTACTTC. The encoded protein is CASSPGDVGSYEQYF.

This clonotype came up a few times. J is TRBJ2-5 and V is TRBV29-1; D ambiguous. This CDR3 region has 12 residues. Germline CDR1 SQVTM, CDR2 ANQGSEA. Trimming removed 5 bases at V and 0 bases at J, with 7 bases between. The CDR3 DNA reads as TGCAGCGTTCGGGCGAACCAAGAGACCCAGTACTTC. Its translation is CSVRANQETQYF.

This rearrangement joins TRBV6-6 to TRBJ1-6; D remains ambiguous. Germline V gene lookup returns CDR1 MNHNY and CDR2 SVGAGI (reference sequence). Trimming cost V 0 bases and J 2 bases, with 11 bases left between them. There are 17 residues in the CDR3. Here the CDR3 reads CASSYSLVKAYNSPLHF. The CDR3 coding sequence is TGTGCCAGCAGTTACTCTTTGGTAAAAGCCTATAATTCACCCCTCCACTTT.

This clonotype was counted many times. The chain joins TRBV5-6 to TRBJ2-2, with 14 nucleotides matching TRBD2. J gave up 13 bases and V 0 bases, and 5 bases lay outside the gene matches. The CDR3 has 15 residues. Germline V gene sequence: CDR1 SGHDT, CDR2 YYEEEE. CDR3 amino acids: CASSLGTSGGRVLFF. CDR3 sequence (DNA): TGTGCCAGCAGCTTGGGGACTAGCGGGGGGCGAGTGCTGTTTTTT. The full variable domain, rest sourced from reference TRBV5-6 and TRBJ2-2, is DAGVTQSPTHLIKTRGQQVTLRCSPKSGHDTVSWYQQALGQGPQFIFQYYEEEERQRGNFPDRFSGHQFPNYSSELNVNALLLGDSALYLCASSLGTSGGRVLFFGEGSRLTVL.

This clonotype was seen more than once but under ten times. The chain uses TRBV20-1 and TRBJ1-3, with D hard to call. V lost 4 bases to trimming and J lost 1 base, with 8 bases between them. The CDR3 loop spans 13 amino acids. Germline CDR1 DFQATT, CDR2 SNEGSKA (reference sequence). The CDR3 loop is CSAIRVSGNTIYF. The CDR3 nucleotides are TGCAGTGCTATTCGGGTGTCTGGAAACACCATATATTTT.

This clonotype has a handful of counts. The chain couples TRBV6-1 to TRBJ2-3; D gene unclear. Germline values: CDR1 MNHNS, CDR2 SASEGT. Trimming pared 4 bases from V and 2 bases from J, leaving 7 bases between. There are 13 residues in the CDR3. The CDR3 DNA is TGTGCCAGCAGTGGCTTTACCACAGATACGCAGTATTTT. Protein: CASSGFTTDTQYF.